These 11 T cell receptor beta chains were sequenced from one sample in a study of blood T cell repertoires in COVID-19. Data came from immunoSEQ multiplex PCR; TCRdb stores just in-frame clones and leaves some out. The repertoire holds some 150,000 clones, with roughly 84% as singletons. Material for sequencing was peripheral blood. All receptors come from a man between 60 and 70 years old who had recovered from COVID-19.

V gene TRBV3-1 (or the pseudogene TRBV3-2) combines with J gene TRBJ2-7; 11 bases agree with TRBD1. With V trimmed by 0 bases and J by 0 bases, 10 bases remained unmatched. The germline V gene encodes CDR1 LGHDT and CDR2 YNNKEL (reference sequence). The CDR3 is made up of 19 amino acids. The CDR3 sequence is CASSQDLGTGGILSYEQYF. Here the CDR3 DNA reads TGTGCCAGCAGCCAAGATTTGGGGACAGGGGGTATACTCTCCTACGAGCAGTACTTC.

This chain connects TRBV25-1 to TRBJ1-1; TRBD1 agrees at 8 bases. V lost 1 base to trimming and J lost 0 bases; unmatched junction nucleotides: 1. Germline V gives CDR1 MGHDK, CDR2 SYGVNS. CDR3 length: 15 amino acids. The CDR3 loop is CASSESTGVNTEAFF. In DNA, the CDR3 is TGTGCCAGCAGTGAATCGACAGGGGTGAACACTGAAGCTTTCTTT.

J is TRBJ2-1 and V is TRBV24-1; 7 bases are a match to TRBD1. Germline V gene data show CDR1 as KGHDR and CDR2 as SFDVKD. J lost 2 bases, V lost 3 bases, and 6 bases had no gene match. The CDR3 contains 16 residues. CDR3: CATSDTGTATYNEQFF. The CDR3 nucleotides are TGTGCCACCAGTGATACCGGGACAGCCACCTACAATGAGCAGTTCTTC.

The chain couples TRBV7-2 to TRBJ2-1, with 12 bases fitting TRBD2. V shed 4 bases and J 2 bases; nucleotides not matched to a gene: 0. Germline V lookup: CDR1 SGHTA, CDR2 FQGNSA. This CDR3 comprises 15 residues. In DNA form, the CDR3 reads TGTGCCAGCAGCTGGACTAGCGGGACCTACAATGAGCAGTTCTTC. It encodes CASSWTSGTYNEQFF.

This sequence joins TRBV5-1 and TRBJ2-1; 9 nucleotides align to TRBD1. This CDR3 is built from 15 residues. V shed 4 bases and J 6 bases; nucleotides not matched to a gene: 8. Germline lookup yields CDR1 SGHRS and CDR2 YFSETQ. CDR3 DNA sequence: TGCGCCAGCAGCAGGACAGGGGCGAGGGGCAATGAGCAGTTCTTC. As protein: CASSRTGARGNEQFF.

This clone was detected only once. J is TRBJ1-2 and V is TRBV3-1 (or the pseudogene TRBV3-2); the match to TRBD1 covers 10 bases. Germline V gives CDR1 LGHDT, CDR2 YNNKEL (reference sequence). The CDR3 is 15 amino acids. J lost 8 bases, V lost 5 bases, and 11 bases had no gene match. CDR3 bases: TGTGCCAGCAGCGTTAACCCCGGGACAGGGGACGGCTACACCTTC. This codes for CASSVNPGTGDGYTF.

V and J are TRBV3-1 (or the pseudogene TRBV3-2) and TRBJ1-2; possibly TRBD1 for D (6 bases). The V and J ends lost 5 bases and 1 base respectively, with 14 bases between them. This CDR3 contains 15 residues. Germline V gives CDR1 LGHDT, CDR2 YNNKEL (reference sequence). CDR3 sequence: CASSSGQGSNYGYTF. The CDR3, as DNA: TGTGCCAGCAGCTCGGGACAAGGGAGTAACTATGGCTACACCTTC.

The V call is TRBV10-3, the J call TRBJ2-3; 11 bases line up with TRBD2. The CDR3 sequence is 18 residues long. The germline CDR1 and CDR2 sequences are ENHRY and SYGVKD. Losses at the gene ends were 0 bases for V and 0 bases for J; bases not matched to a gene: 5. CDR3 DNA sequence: TGTGCCATCAGTGAGTCTTCTAGCGGGGGGATTAGCACAGATACGCAGTATTTT. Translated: CAISESSSGGISTDTQYF.

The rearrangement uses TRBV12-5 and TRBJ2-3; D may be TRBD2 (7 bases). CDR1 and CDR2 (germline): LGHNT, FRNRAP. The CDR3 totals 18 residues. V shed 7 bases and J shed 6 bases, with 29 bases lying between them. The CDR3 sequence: CASARSWEGHRGLDTQYF. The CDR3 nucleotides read TGTGCTAGTGCCCGCTCCTGGGAGGGACACCGGGGGTTGGATACGCAGTATTTT.

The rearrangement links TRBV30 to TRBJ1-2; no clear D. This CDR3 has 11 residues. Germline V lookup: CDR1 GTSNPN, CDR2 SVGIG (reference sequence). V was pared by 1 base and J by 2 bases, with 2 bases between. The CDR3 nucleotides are TGTGCCTGGAGTGCAAACTATGGCTACACCTTC. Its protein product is CAWSANYGYTF.

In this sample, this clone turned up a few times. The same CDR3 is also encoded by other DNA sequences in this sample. CDR3 sequence: CASSQGGGQPQHF. CDR3 DNA: TGTGCCAGCAGCCAGGGGGGGGGCCAGCCCCAGCATTTT. The chain recombines TRBV3-1 (or the pseudogene TRBV3-2) with TRBJ1-5; D is possibly TRBD1 (6 bases). The CDR3 is 13 residues long. V gave up 3 bases and J gave up 7 bases, with 10 bases separating them. Germline CDR1 reads LGHDT; CDR2 reads YNNKEL (reference sequence).